This T cell receptor beta chain was retrieved from a study of T cell responses to AZD1222 COVID-19 vaccine. Regarding the study as a whole: Only 5 or 6 AZD1222 recipients were seropositive at baseline.

Here immunoSEQ multiplex PCR was the method, and the copy in TCRdb shows in-frame clones only, minus some. The table shows 150,000 or so clones, with roughly 94% occurring only once. In regard to this clone: What it recognizes is unknown.

V lost 4 bases and J lost 0, with 3 bases in between. Per germline, CDR1 KGHSY and CDR2 FQNENV. The CDR3 covers 12 residues. The rearrangement uses TRBV16 and TRBJ1-2; D remains unclear. This TCR was sampled from an adult who received the AZD1222 COVID-19 vaccine. Here the sequenced sample was peripheral blood, taken 28 days after the second AZD1222 dose. The CDR3 DNA is TGTGCCAGCAGCCTCGCTAACTATGGCTACACCTTC. Its translation is CASSLANYGYTF. Complete variable domain (other parts from reference TRBV16 and TRBJ1-2): GEEVAQTPKHLVRGEGQKAKLYCAPIKGHSYVFWYQQVLKNEFKFLISFQNENVFDETGMPKERFSAKCLPNSPCSLEIQATKLEDSAVYFCASSLANYGYTFGSGTRLTVV.